This T cell receptor beta chain is from a study of a mutant IDH1 vaccine in newly diagnosed glioma. About the research overall: Most had both radiotherapy and temozolomide beforehand; others had only one.

Using immunoSEQ multiplex PCR, the repertoire was profiled, and TCRdb retains in-frame clones only, with some absent. The profile shows about 38,000 clones, 80% to 95% of them singletons. Germline values: CDR1 LNHDA, CDR2 SQIVND (reference sequence). CDR3 size: 11 residues. The V and J ends lost 6 bases and 7 bases respectively, with 9 bases between them. Specified time point: baseline, week 1 (first vaccination visit). As for treatment: pre-vaccination baseline after standard-of-care therapy. Donors' newly diagnosed IDH1-mutant WHO grade 3 or 4 astrocytomas lacked nuclear ATRX. The sequences come from PBMCs, collected from a glioma patient treated with radiotherapy, temozolomide or both. This chain uses TRBV19 with TRBJ1-2; no reliable D call. The source of this sequence is a young man with glioma. The CDR3 region has the DNA TGTGCCAGTAGCGTGTGGGGTGGCTACACCTTC. It specifies CASSVWGGYTF.